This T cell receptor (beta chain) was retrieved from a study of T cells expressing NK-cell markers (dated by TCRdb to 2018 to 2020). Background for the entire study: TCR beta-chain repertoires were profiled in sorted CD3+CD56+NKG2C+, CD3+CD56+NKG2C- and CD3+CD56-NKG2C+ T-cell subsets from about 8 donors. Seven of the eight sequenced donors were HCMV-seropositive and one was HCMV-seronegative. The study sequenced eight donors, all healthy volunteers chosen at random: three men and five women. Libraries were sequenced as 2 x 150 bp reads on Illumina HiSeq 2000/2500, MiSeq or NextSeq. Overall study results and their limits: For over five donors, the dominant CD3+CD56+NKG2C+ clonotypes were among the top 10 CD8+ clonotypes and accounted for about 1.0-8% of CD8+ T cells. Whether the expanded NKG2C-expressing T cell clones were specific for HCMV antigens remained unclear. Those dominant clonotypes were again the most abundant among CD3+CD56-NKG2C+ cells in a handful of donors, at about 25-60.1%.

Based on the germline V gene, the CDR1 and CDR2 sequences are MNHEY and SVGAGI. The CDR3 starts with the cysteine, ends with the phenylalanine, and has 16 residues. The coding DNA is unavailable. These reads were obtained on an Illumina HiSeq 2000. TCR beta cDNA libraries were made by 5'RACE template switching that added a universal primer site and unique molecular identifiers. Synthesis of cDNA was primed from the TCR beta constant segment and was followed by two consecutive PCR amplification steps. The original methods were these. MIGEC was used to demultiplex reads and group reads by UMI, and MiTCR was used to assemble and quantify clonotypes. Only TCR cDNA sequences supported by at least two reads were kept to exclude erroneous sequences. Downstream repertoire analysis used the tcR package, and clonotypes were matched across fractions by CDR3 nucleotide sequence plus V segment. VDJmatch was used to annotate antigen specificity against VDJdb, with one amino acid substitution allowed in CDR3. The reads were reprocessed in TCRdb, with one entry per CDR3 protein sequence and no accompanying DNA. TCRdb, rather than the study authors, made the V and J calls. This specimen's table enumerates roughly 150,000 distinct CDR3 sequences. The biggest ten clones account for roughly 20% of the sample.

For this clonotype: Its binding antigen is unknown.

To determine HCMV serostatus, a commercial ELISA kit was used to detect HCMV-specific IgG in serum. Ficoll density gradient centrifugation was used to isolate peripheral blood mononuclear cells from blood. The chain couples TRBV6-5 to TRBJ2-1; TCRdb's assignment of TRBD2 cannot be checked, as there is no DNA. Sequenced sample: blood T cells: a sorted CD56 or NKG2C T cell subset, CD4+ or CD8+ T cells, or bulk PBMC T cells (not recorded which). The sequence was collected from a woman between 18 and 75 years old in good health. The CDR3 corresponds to CASSSPLAGGYNEQFF.